The T cell receptor (beta chain) described here comes from a study of blood T cell repertoires in COVID-19. Original processing notes: Reference gene primer amplification gave estimated nucleated cell counts. Sequenced by immunoSEQ multiplex PCR; TCRdb stores in-frame clones only, minus some. Clone size and the V and J calls come from that table; the DNA yielded D and trimming. Here the sample spans 170,000 or so clones, roughly 84% being singletons. The receptor's source is a woman aged 55 to 70 with acute or convalescent COVID-19. The sequencing sample was made of peripheral blood.

The CDR3 sequence: CASSLGARGDTNYGYTF. The DNA for the CDR3 is TGTGCCAGCAGCTTAGGAGCCAGGGGGGATACTAACTATGGCTACACCTTC. This chain joins TRBV7-6 and TRBJ1-2; TRBD1 matches 7 bases. V lost 1 base and J lost 0; bases outside the gene matches: 8. CDR1 and CDR2 (germline): SGHVS, FNYEAQ. The CDR3 has 17 residues.